The sequence of this T cell receptor beta chain was determined in a study of blood T cell repertoires in COVID-19. Overall study: T cells, B-cell-depleted T cells, or PBMCs provided the cDNA or gDNA that served as material.

V lost 2 bases to trimming and J lost 11 bases, with 13 bases between them. The CDR3 spans 13 residues. Here immunoSEQ multiplex PCR was the method, and the copy in TCRdb shows in-frame clones only, minus some. The data show about 120,000 clones, 79% seen once. This clone was recorded only once. Sequenced: peripheral blood. The chain has TRBV12-3 or TRBV12-4 and TRBJ2-4; TRBD2 is a possible D gene (6 bases). This sequence originates from a man aged 35 to 55 with active or convalescent COVID-19. CDR3 in DNA: TGTGCCAGCAGTTTATCGGAGGGGACGGTTCAGTACTTC. This sequence encodes CASSLSEGTVQYF.